A single sample is the source of the 32 T cell receptor beta chains below, sequenced in a study of cytomegalovirus exposure and HLA in healthy donors. The PCR had 60 Vbeta and 13 Jbeta primers. This table comes from immunoSEQ multiplex PCR, and its TCRdb copy is limited to in-frame clones, with some not included. The sample consists of 95,000 to 100,000 clones, roughly 79% of them appearing once. Sequencing input: PBMCs. The receptors originated from a woman aged 40 to 50 in good health and CMV-seronegative.

This clone has only one observation. The V call is TRBV5-1, the J call TRBJ2-3; unclear D gene. Germline-derived CDR1 and CDR2 are SGHRS and YFSETQ. The CDR3 covers 15 residues. V gave up 7 bases and J gave up 6 bases, with 21 bases separating them. The CDR3 sequence: CASWALPTLADTQYF. Here the CDR3 DNA reads TGCGCCAGCTGGGCACTCCCCACGCTCGCGGATACGCAGTATTTT.

This clone was detected a few times. The chain combines TRBV28 with TRBJ1-3, with D unresolved. Germline V gene lookup returns CDR1 MDHEN and CDR2 SYDVKM. This CDR3 spans 15 amino acids. V dropped 6 bases and J dropped 0 bases, with 12 bases sitting between them. The CDR3 loop is CASSSTESSGNTIYF. CDR3 nucleotides: TGTGCCAGCAGCTCCACTGAAAGCTCTGGAAACACCATATATTTT.

The chain has TRBV9 and TRBJ1-2; the match to TRBD1 covers 8 bases. Germline V CDR1 and CDR2: SGDLS, YYNGEE. The V segment lost 0 bases and the J segment 8 bases; nucleotides outside the gene matches: 15. The length of the CDR3 is 17 residues. The CDR3 DNA sequence: TGTGCCAGCAGCGTAGATGTCTGGGACGTCAGGGGGCAAGGCTACACCTTC. This sequence encodes CASSVDVWDVRGQGYTF.

This clone was recorded once. The chain employs TRBV15 and TRBJ2-7, with D perhaps matching TRBD2 (7 bases). This CDR3 has 13 amino acids. The V and J ends lost 6 bases and 2 bases respectively, with 11 bases between them. Germline values: CDR1 LNHNV, CDR2 YYDKDF (reference sequence). CDR3 nucleotide sequence: TGTGCCACCAGTACCGGGGGGCCCTACGAGCAGTACTTC. Protein sequence: CATSTGGPYEQYF.

In its sample, this clone was seen once. This chain uses TRBV6-8 with TRBJ1-6; no firm D call. CDR3 length: 16 residues. V was pared by 5 bases and J by 0 bases, with 11 bases between. Per the germline V gene, CDR1 is MNHGY and CDR2 is SAAAGT. The CDR3 DNA follows: TGTGCCAGCAGTCCAGTCGGCGGCTCCTATAATTCACCCCTCCACTTT. Its translation: CASSPVGGSYNSPLHF.

This clone was observed a handful of times. This chain joins TRBV5-5 and TRBJ2-5, with TRBD1 matching 9 bases. The CDR3 length is 14 residues. The J segment lost 2 bases and the V segment lost 5 bases, leaving 4 bases of the junction unmatched. Germline CDR1 and CDR2: SGHKS and YYEKEE (reference sequence). This chain's CDR3 is CASSPGQGQETQYF. CDR3 bases: TGTGCCAGCAGTCCGGGACAGGGACAAGAGACCCAGTACTTC.

The chain links TRBV4-1 to TRBJ1-4; D gene uncertain. Germline V gene data show CDR1 as MGHRA and CDR2 as YSYEKL. V was clipped by 0 bases and J by 7 bases, with 15 bases between them. This CDR3 has 16 amino acids. The CDR3: CASSQDGGRAGEKLFF. Written as DNA, the CDR3 is TGCGCCAGCAGCCAAGATGGAGGGCGGGCCGGTGAAAAACTGTTTTTT.

This clone counts as medium-sized. Mismatch with germline at one junction end may stem from a read error. This chain connects TRBV6-5 to TRBJ2-1; 7 bases fit TRBD1. The CDR3 is made up of 11 amino acids. CDR1 and CDR2 (germline): MNHEY, SVGAGI. CDR3 nucleotide sequence: TGTGCCAGCGGCCTAGGGGGCGTTAGGGTCTTC. Protein: CASGLGGVRVF.

In the case of this clone: The same CDR3 can be traced to other DNA sequences in this sample. This sequence joins TRBV19 and TRBJ1-1; D is undetermined. Per germline, CDR1 LNHDA and CDR2 SQIVND (reference sequence). Trimming took off 2 bases at V and 2 bases at J, with 6 bases between the two ends. The CDR3 contains 13 residues. CDR3 loop: CASSIQFNTEAFF. The CDR3 DNA reads as TGTGCCAGTAGTATACAATTTAACACTGAAGCTTTCTTT.

In this sample, this clone turned up a few times. The rearrangement uses TRBV11-3 and TRBJ2-5, with D possibly being TRBD1 (5 bases). Germline V gives CDR1 SGHNT, CDR2 YENEEA. The V and J ends lost 6 bases and 7 bases respectively, with 18 bases between them. There are 14 residues in the CDR3. CDR3 nucleotide sequence: TGTGCCAGCAGTCCCTCACGTGGACATGGGACCCAGTACTTC. It yields the protein CASSPSRGHGTQYF.

The V call is TRBV6-1, the J call TRBJ2-1; 11 bases align to TRBD2. With 3 bases clipped from V and 4 bases from J, the junction kept 5 bases outside the gene matches. The V gene's germline CDR1 is MNHNS and CDR2 SASEGT. This CDR3 spans 16 amino acids. The CDR3 protein is CASSDHGTSGYNEQFF. The CDR3, as DNA: TGTGCCAGCAGTGACCACGGGACTAGCGGATACAATGAGCAGTTCTTC.

This sequence joins TRBV5-6 and TRBJ2-7; perhaps TRBD2 as D (5 bases). The CDR3 sequence is 13 residues long. V was shortened by 4 bases and J by 4 bases, with 12 bases between the two germline ends. Germline assignment: CDR1 SGHDT and CDR2 YYEEEE. The CDR3 is CASSPTGRYEQYF. The CDR3 nucleotides read TGTGCCAGCAGCCCCACGGGGAGATACGAGCAGTACTTC. Full variable domain (outside the CDR3, taken from reference TRBV5-6 and TRBJ2-7): DAGVTQSPTHLIKTRGQQVTLRCSPKSGHDTVSWYQQALGQGPQFIFQYYEEEERQRGNFPDRFSGHQFPNYSSELNVNALLLGDSALYLCASSPTGRYEQYFGPGTRLTVT.

V is TRBV5-4 and J is TRBJ2-7; TRBD1 aligns across 9 bases. This CDR3 spans 16 amino acids. Germline V CDR1 and CDR2: SGHNT, YYREEE (reference sequence). After removal of 4 bases from V and 1 base from J, the junction contained 9 bases not matched to a gene. DNA for the CDR3: TGTGCCAGCAGCCTATCCGGGACAGGGACTTCCTACGAGCAGTACTTC. The encoded protein is CASSLSGTGTSYEQYF.

As DNA, the CDR3 is TGCAGCGTTGAAAAGGACAGACACAATACGAACACCGGGGAGCTGTTTTTT. It yields the protein CSVEKDRHNTNTGELFF. V gene TRBV29-1 combines with J gene TRBJ2-2; maybe TRBD1 (6 bases). CDR3 length equals 17 residues. Germline assignment: CDR1 SQVTM and CDR2 ANQGSEA. Trimming removed 2 bases from V and 0 bases from J, with 16 bases in between.

V and J are TRBV12-5 and TRBJ2-2; weak D call: TRBD2 (6 bases). Trimming removed 1 base at V and 6 bases at J, with 12 bases between. Germline-derived CDR1 and CDR2 are LGHNT and FRNRAP. The CDR3 has 15 amino acids. The CDR3: CASGLGGDAPGELFF. CDR3 bases: TGTGCTAGTGGTTTGGGGGGGGACGCCCCCGGGGAGCTGTTTTTT.

This clone was seen only a few times. The rearrangement uses TRBV19 and TRBJ2-3, with TRBD2 matching over 10 bases. Germline V gene data show CDR1 as LNHDA and CDR2 as SQIVND (reference sequence). The CDR3 is 14 residues long. V dropped 5 bases and J dropped 5; count of bases not matched to a gene: 4. The DNA for the CDR3 is TGTGCCAGTAGTCCCCCTAGCGGGAGAGATACGCAGTATTTT. Amino acids: CASSPPSGRDTQYF.

The chain has TRBV5-1 and TRBJ2-1; no firm D call. CDR1 is SGHRS, CDR2 YFSETQ, per germline. V lost 4 bases and J 7 bases, leaving 18 bases between the germline ends. There are 15 residues in the CDR3. The DNA of the CDR3 is TGCGCCAGCAGCCGAACGGGTCCCAACGAGAATGAGCAGTTCTTC. This sequence encodes CASSRTGPNENEQFF.

V and J are TRBV2 and TRBJ2-3, with 9 bases that match TRBD2. The length of the CDR3 is 16 residues. Germline lookup yields CDR1 SNHLY and CDR2 FYNNEI. The J segment lost 3 bases and the V segment lost 8 bases, leaving 12 bases of the junction unmatched. The CDR3 region has the DNA TGTGCCAGCCTATTTTCGCGGGAGGGCCGGACAGATACGCAGTATTTT. Translation: CASLFSREGRTDTQYF.

This chain joins TRBV4-1 and TRBJ2-5; possible D gene TRBD1, 6 bases. Germline CDR1 reads MGHRA; CDR2 reads YSYEKL. V gave up 0 bases and J gave up 2 bases, with 10 bases separating them. This CDR3 is built from 15 residues. CDR3 DNA: TGCGCCAGCAGCCAAGATTGGGACATACAAGAGACCCAGTACTTC. Its translation is CASSQDWDIQETQYF.

The V gene is TRBV30, the J gene TRBJ2-7; D gene unclear. Germline CDR1 and CDR2: GTSNPN and SVGIG (reference sequence). V was pared by 4 bases and J by 6 bases, with 16 bases between. This CDR3 is 13 amino acids long. This chain's CDR3 is CAWNPRGDGEQYF. The CDR3 DNA reads as TGTGCCTGGAACCCCCGTGGAGATGGCGAGCAGTACTTC.

CDR3 amino acids: CASRLAGFPLPEYF. The CDR3 DNA reads TGTGCCAGCAGGCTAGCGGGCTTCCCCCTCCCGGAGTACTTC. The chain joins TRBV27 to TRBJ2-7; 8 bases map to TRBD2. Germline V gives CDR1 MNHEY, CDR2 SMNVEV (reference sequence). J was trimmed by 11 bases and V by 6 bases; bases with no gene match: 15. This CDR3 is 14 amino acids long.

This clone was observed a handful of times. V is TRBV29-1 and J is TRBJ2-3; the D gene is possibly TRBD1 (7 bases). The CDR3 totals 15 residues. V was cut by 7 bases and J by 2 bases, with 19 bases left in between. The germline V gene encodes CDR1 SQVTM and CDR2 ANQGSEA. The CDR3 nucleotides read TGCAGCGGGGAACGGGCGGGACAGAACACAGATACGCAGTATTTT. It codes for CSGERAGQNTDTQYF.

The chain links TRBV29-1 to TRBJ1-2; 7 bases are shared with TRBD1. V gave up 7 bases and J gave up 8 bases; unmatched junction bases: 7. The CDR3 runs to 11 residues. Germline CDR1 reads SQVTM; CDR2 reads ANQGSEA. For the CDR3, the DNA is TGCAGCGCCGCGACAGGGTTGGGCTACACCTTC. Amino acid sequence: CSAATGLGYTF.

The V gene is TRBV30, the J gene TRBJ2-2; no reliable D call. V shed 2 bases and J shed 4 bases, with 11 bases lying between them. Per germline, CDR1 GTSNPN and CDR2 SVGIG (reference sequence). This CDR3 is 14 amino acids long. The CDR3 here is CAWSIRASTGELFF. CDR3 coding DNA: TGTGCCTGGAGTATCAGAGCGTCCACCGGGGAGCTGTTTTTT.

The V gene is TRBV7-9, the J gene TRBJ1-2; no clear D gene. Germline V CDR1 and CDR2: SEHNR, FQNEAQ (reference sequence). This CDR3 comprises 12 residues. Trimming took off 6 bases at V and 5 bases at J, with 10 bases between the two ends. CDR3 protein: CASSRPGYGYTF. In DNA, the CDR3 is TGTGCCAGCAGTAGGCCAGGTTATGGCTACACCTTC. Drawing the rest from reference TRBV7-9 and TRBJ1-2, the complete variable domain is DTGVSQNPRHKITKRGQNVTFRCDPISEHNRLYWYRQTLGQGPEFLTYFQNEAQLEKSRLLSDRFSAERPKGSFSTLEIQRTEQGDSAMYLCASSRPGYGYTFGSGTRLTVV.

The chain links TRBV27 to TRBJ2-5; D perhaps matches TRBD1 (6 bases). CDR3 length equals 15 residues. The V end lost 6 bases, the J end lost 3 bases, and 17 bases lay between the germline ends. Germline assignment: CDR1 MNHEY and CDR2 SMNVEV (reference sequence). The CDR3 here is CASRHAGTLKETQYF. The CDR3 region has the DNA TGTGCCAGCAGGCACGCCGGGACACTAAAAGAGACCCAGTACTTC.

This clone came up a few times. This rearrangement joins TRBV6-5 to TRBJ1-1; TRBD1 matches 7 bases. CDR3 length equals 14 residues. The J segment lost 5 bases and the V segment lost 5 bases, leaving 8 bases of the junction unmatched. The germline gives CDR1 MNHEY, CDR2 SVGAGI. CDR3: CASSEMGQPTEAFF. CDR3 nucleotides: TGTGCCAGCAGTGAAATGGGACAGCCTACTGAAGCTTTCTTT.

The rearrangement uses TRBV11-3 and TRBJ2-1, with TRBD2 matching over 9 bases. The V and J ends lost 5 bases and 7 bases, in that order; junction bases with no gene match: 9. CDR3 size: 15 residues. In germline, CDR1 is SGHNT, CDR2 YENEEA. The CDR3: CASSLGGTSPNEQFF. The DNA for the CDR3 is TGTGCCAGCAGCCTCGGGGGGACTAGCCCGAATGAGCAGTTCTTC.

The chain recombines TRBV7-9 with TRBJ2-1; 7 bases line up with TRBD1. Germline V lookup: CDR1 SEHNR, CDR2 FQNEAQ (reference sequence). With 3 bases clipped from V and 7 bases from J, the junction kept 6 bases outside the gene matches. The CDR3 totals 14 residues. The CDR3 region has the DNA TGTGCCAGCAGCTTGACAGGGTTTAGTAATGAGCAGTTCTTC. It encodes CASSLTGFSNEQFF.

The chain couples TRBV5-1 to TRBJ2-2; 8 positions agree with TRBD2. V lost 0 bases and J lost 0; bases outside the gene matches: 4. Per germline, CDR1 SGHRS and CDR2 YFSETQ. This CDR3 spans 17 amino acids. CDR3 loop: CASSLVPGGTNTGELFF. Here the CDR3 DNA reads TGCGCCAGCAGCTTGGTTCCGGGAGGGACGAACACCGGGGAGCTGTTTTTT.

The rearrangement uses TRBV30 and TRBJ2-3; tentative D call: TRBD2 (7 bases). V lost 4 bases and J lost 7, with 15 bases in between. There are 13 residues in the CDR3. Germline CDR1 is GTSNPN and CDR2 is SVGIG (reference sequence). The CDR3 region is CAWTPRGRNTQYF. The CDR3 bases are TGTGCCTGGACCCCGCGGGGGCGAAATACGCAGTATTTT.

This clone was recorded a few times. The V gene is TRBV11-2, the J gene TRBJ2-7; possible D gene TRBD2, 6 bases. Germline values: CDR1 SGHAT, CDR2 FQNNGV. This CDR3 region has 15 residues. V was cut by 5 bases and J by 1 base, with 15 bases left in between. The CDR3 sequence is CASSPWRGLSYEQYF. The CDR3, as DNA: TGTGCCAGCAGCCCCTGGCGGGGCTTGTCCTACGAGCAGTACTTC.